These 16 T cell receptor beta chains share one sample of origin, sequenced in a study of T cell changes during pregnancy in multiple sclerosis. Sequencing was performed with immunoSEQ multiplex PCR; in TCRdb, only in-frame clones are kept and a portion is missing. The sample has 40,000 to 55,000 clones, around 90% seen once. The sample was peripheral blood, taken in the first trimester of pregnancy. Every receptor here comes from a female donor in good health, enrolled as a control in a pregnancy study.

The chain employs TRBV10-3 and TRBJ2-7, with a possible D match to TRBD1 (5 bases). V lost 3 bases and J 4 bases, leaving 22 bases between the germline ends. There are 17 residues in the CDR3. Germline-derived CDR1 and CDR2 are ENHRY and SYGVKD. The chain's CDR3 is CAISDQGFLLQTYEQYF. CDR3 DNA: TGTGCCATCAGTGATCAGGGATTCCTTCTGCAAACTTACGAGCAGTACTTC.

The rearrangement uses TRBV18 and TRBJ2-4; TRBD2 is a possible D gene (5 bases). The germline CDR1 and CDR2 sequences are KGHSH and LQKENI. V was shortened by 6 bases and J by 6 bases, with 12 bases between the two germline ends. This CDR3 is built from 13 residues. This chain's CDR3 is CASSSGRGNIQYF. CDR3 coding DNA: TGTGCCAGCTCCTCGGGCCGGGGAAACATTCAGTACTTC.

V gene TRBV2 combines with J gene TRBJ1-6; TRBD1 is a possible D gene (6 bases). This CDR3 has 14 residues. Deletions cut 3 bases from V and 7 bases from J, with 10 bases between. Germline CDR1 SNHLY, CDR2 FYNNEI. The CDR3 DNA follows: TGTGCCAGCAGTGACAGGGGAGGGAATTCACCCCTCCACTTT. Translated, it gives CASSDRGGNSPLHF.

The chain has TRBV14 and TRBJ2-7, with 9 bases lining up with TRBD2. CDR3 length: 13 residues. With 8 bases clipped from V and 3 bases from J, the junction kept 5 bases outside the gene matches. In germline, CDR1 is SGHDN, CDR2 FVKESK. The CDR3 loop reads CASGFSGSYEQYF. In DNA, the CDR3 is TGTGCCAGCGGGTTTAGCGGGAGCTACGAGCAGTACTTC.

Written as DNA, the CDR3 is TGTGCCAGCAGCTCCTCACAGGGGGAGCTACATACGCAGTATTTT. It encodes CASSSSQGELHTQYF. This chain joins TRBV7-2 and TRBJ2-3, with 8 bases lining up with TRBD1. The CDR3 runs to 15 residues. Germline CDR1 and CDR2: SGHTA and FQGNSA. The V gene end was trimmed by 4 bases and the J gene end by 7 bases; junction bases not matched to a gene: 10.

The chain couples TRBV6-1 to TRBJ2-6, with a tentative D call TRBD2 (6 bases). The CDR3 spans 14 residues. From germline, CDR1 is MNHNS and CDR2 SASEGT. V lost 4 bases, J lost 2 bases, and 6 bases lay in between. Written as DNA, the CDR3 is TGTGCCAGCAGTGGACTAGCTGGGGCCAACGTCCTGACTTTC. This translates into CASSGLAGANVLTF.

The chain combines TRBV19 with TRBJ1-4; 7 bases fit TRBD1. The CDR3 is 15 residues long. From germline, CDR1 is LNHDA and CDR2 SQIVND (reference sequence). V lost 6 bases to trimming and J lost 4 bases; unmatched junction nucleotides: 8. The CDR3 spells CASSSRTGGNEKLFF. The DNA for the CDR3 is TGTGCCAGTAGCTCCAGGACAGGCGGTAATGAAAAACTGTTTTTT. The whole variable domain, remainder taken from reference TRBV19 and TRBJ1-4, is DGGITQSPKYLFRKEGQNVTLSCEQNLNHDAMYWYRQDPGQGLRLIYYSQIVNDFQKGDIAEGYSVSREKKESFPLTVTSAQKNPTAFYLCASSSRTGGNEKLFFGSGTQLSVL.

J is TRBJ2-2 and V is TRBV2; maybe TRBD2 (5 bases). Looked up from germline, CDR1 is SNHLY and CDR2 is FYNNEI. V lost 3 bases and J lost 7, with 12 bases in between. This CDR3 has 14 amino acids. The CDR3 loop reads CASSERGSGGELFF. The CDR3 DNA reads as TGTGCCAGCAGTGAGAGAGGGTCGGGCGGGGAGCTGTTTTTT.

The chain carries TRBV19 and TRBJ2-3, with D hard to call. Germline values: CDR1 LNHDA, CDR2 SQIVND (reference sequence). The CDR3 runs to 12 residues. V was clipped by 4 bases and J by 3 bases, with 5 bases between them. This CDR3 reads CASSTLTDTQYF. For the CDR3, the DNA is TGTGCCAGTAGTACCCTGACAGATACGCAGTATTTT.

This chain uses TRBV7-9 with TRBJ2-1; D may be TRBD2 (6 bases). The germline gives CDR1 SEHNR, CDR2 FQNEAQ (reference sequence). CDR3 length: 12 residues. Trimming took off 5 bases at V and 9 bases at J, with 11 bases between the two ends. This chain's CDR3 is CASSAGGSEQFF. The CDR3, as DNA: TGTGCCAGCAGCGCTGGGGGGAGTGAGCAGTTCTTC.

The chain links TRBV6-1 to TRBJ2-7; possible D gene TRBD1, 5 bases. CDR3 length equals 13 residues. The V and J ends lost 10 bases and 5 bases respectively, with 18 bases between them. Per germline, CDR1 MNHNS and CDR2 SASEGT. In DNA, the CDR3 is TGTGCCACCAGGTCAGGGCCATACGACGAGCAGTACTTC. Its translation is CATRSGPYDEQYF.

The chain carries TRBV5-4 and TRBJ2-3; the D gene is possibly TRBD2 (6 bases). Germline V lookup: CDR1 SGHNT, CDR2 YYREEE (reference sequence). V was pared by 9 bases and J by 2 bases, with 22 bases between. The CDR3 is 16 amino acids. The CDR3 sequence is CAICSSGTRFTDTQYF. CDR3 sequence (DNA): TGTGCCATCTGCTCATCCGGGACTCGATTCACAGATACGCAGTATTTT.

The CDR3 region has the DNA TGTGCCAGCAGTGAGCTGACAGGGGATAATTCACCCCTCCACTTT. Residues: CASSELTGDNSPLHF. This chain joins TRBV6-1 and TRBJ1-6; TRBD1 aligns across 8 bases. The CDR3 is 15 amino acids. J lost 5 bases, V lost 3 bases, and 3 bases had no gene match. The germline V gene encodes CDR1 MNHNS and CDR2 SASEGT.

The chain links TRBV27 to TRBJ2-5; D may be TRBD1 (5 bases). V lost 5 bases and J lost 1, with 14 bases in between. The CDR3 has 15 residues. Germline lookup yields CDR1 MNHEY and CDR2 SMNVEV (reference sequence). CDR3 amino acids: CASSTRQRLQETQYF. DNA of the CDR3: TGTGCCAGCAGTACGCGACAGAGACTCCAAGAGACCCAGTACTTC.

The chain links TRBV29-1 to TRBJ1-2; the D gene is possibly TRBD1 (6 bases). The CDR3 is made up of 14 amino acids. Trimming pared 1 base from V and 4 bases from J, leaving 13 bases between. CDR1 and CDR2 from the germline V gene are SQVTM and ANQGSEA. The CDR3 loop is CSVEVTDRLYGYTF. CDR3 coding DNA: TGCAGCGTTGAAGTTACTGACAGGCTCTATGGCTACACCTTC.

In this sample, this clone turned up a few times. The gene calls are TRBV5-1 and TRBJ1-4, with 9 bases that match TRBD1. After removal of 2 bases from V and 5 bases from J, the junction contained 1 base not matched to a gene. This CDR3 has 14 residues. From germline, CDR1 is SGHRS and CDR2 YFSETQ. The CDR3 loop reads CASSLQGANEKLFF. For the CDR3, the DNA is TGCGCCAGCAGCTTACAGGGGGCGAATGAAAAACTGTTTTTT.